This T cell receptor (beta chain) emerged from a study of control samples from healthy donors and cancer patients. The CDR3 covers 16 residues. The trim removed 4 bases at V and 5 bases at J, leaving 8 bases unmatched. CDR1 and CDR2 (germline): LNHDA, SQIVND (reference sequence). The protocol was immunoSEQ multiplex PCR, while the TCRdb copy is restricted to in-frame clones and leaves out a portion. The top ten hold 15% to 19% of the sample, which has tens of thousands of clones, nearly 85% seen once. The V and J genes are TRBV19 and TRBJ2-1; 10 bases fit TRBD2. The sequenced sample consisted of blood. The receptor's source is a man between 60 and 70 years old in good health. CDR3 amino acids: CASSNLAGAVNNEQFF. DNA for the CDR3: TGTGCCAGTAGTAACCTAGCGGGAGCGGTTAACAATGAGCAGTTCTTC.